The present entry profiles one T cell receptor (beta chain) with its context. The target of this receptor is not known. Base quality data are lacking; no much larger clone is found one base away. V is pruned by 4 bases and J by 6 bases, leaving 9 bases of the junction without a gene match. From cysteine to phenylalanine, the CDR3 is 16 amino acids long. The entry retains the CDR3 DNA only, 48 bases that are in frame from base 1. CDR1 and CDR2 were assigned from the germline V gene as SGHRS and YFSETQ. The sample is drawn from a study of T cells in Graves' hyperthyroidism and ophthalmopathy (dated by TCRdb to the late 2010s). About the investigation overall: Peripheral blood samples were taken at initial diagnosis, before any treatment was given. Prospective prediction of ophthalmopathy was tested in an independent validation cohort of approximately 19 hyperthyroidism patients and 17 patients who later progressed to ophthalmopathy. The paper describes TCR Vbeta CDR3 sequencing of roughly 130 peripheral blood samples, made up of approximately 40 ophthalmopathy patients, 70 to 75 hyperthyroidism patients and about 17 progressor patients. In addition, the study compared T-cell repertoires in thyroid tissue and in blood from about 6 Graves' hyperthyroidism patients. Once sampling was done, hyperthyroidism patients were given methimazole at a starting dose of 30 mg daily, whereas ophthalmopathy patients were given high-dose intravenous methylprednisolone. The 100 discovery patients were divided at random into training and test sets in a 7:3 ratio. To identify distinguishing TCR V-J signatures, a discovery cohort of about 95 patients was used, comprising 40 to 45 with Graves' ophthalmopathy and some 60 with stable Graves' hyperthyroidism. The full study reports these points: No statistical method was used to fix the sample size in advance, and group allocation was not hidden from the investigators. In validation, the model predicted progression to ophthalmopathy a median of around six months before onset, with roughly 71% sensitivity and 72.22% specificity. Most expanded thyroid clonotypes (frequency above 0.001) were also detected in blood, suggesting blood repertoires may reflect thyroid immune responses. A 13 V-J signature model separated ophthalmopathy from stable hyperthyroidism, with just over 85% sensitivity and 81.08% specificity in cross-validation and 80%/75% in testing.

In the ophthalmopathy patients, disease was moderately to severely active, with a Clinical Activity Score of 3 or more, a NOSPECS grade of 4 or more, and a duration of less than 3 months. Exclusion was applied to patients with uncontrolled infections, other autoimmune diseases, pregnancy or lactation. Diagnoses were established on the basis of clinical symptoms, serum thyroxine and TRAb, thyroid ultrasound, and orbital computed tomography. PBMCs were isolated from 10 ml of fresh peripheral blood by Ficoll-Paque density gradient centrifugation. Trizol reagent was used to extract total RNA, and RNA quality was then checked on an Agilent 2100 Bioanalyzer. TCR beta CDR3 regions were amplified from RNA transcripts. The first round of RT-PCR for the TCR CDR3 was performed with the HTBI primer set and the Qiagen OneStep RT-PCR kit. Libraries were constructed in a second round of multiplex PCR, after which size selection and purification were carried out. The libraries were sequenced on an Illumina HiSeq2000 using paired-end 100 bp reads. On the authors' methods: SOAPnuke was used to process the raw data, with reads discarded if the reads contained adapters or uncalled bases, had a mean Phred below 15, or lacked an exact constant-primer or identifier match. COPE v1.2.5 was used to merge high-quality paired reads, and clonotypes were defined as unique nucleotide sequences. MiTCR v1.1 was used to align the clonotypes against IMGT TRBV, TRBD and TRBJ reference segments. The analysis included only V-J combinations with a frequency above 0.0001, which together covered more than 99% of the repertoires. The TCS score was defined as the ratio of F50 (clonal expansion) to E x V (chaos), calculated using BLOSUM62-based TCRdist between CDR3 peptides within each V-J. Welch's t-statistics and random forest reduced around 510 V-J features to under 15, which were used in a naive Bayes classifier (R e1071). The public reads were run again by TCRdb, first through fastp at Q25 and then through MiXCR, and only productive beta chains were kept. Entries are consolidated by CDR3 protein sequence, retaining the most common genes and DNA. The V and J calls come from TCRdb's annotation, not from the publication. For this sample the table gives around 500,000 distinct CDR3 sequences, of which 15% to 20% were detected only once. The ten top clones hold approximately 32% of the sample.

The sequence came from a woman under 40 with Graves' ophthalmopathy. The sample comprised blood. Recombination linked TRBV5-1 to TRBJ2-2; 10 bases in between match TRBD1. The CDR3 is CASSPGQDRGSGELFF. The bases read TGCGCCAGCAGCCCTGGCCAGGACAGGGGGTCCGGGGAGCTGTTTTTT.